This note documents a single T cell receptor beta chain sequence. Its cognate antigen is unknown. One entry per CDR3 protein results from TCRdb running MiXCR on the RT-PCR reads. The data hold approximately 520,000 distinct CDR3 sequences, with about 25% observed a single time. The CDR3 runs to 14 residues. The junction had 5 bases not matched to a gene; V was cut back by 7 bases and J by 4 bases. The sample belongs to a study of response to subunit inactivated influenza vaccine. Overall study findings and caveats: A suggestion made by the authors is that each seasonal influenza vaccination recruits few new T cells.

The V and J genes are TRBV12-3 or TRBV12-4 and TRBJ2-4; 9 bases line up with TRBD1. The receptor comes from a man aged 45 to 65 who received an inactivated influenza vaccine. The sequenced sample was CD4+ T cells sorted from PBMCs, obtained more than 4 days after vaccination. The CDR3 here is CASTRTGAKNIQYF. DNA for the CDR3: TGTGCCAGCACCCGGACAGGGGCAAAAAACATTCAGTACTTC.